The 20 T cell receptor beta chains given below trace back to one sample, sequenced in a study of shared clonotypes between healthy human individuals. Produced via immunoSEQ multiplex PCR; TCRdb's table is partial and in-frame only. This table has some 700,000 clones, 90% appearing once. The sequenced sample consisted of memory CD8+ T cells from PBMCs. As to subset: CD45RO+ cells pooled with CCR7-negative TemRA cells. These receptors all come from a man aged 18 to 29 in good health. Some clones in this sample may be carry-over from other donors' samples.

The CDR3 coding sequence is TGTGCCAGTAGTATTGCAGAAAACTACGAGCAGTACTTC. This sequence encodes CASSIAENYEQYF. The gene calls are TRBV19 and TRBJ2-7; D gene uncertain. Germline CDR1 and CDR2: LNHDA and SQIVND (reference sequence). The CDR3 loop spans 13 amino acids. V shed 3 bases and J shed 3 bases, with 9 bases lying between them.

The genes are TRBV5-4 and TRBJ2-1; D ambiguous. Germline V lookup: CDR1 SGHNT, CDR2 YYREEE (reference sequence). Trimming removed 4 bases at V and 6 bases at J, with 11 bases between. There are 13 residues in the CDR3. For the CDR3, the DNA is TGTGCCAGCAGCCTCCGGGCCATCAATGAGCAGTTCTTC. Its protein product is CASSLRAINEQFF.

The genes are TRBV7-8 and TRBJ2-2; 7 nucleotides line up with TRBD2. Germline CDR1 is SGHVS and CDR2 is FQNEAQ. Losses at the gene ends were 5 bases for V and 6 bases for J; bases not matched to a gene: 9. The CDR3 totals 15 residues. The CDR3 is CASSLTVAGAGELFF. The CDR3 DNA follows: TGTGCCAGCAGCCTCACCGTAGCGGGCGCCGGGGAGCTGTTTTTT.

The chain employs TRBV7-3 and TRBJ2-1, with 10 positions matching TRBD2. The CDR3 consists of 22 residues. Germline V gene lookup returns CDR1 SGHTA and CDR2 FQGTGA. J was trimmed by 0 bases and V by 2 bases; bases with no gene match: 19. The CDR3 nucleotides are TGTGCCAGCAGCTTATTGTCCGGACTAGCGGCAAGGACCTATAGCTCCTACAATGAGCAGTTCTTC. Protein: CASSLLSGLAARTYSSYNEQFF. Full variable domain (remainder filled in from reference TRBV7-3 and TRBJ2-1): GAGVSQTPSNKVTEKGKYVELRCDPISGHTALYWYRQSLGQGPEFLIYFQGTGAADDSGLPNDRFFAVRPEGSVSTLKIQRTERGDSAVYLCASSLLSGLAARTYSSYNEQFFGPGTRLTVL.

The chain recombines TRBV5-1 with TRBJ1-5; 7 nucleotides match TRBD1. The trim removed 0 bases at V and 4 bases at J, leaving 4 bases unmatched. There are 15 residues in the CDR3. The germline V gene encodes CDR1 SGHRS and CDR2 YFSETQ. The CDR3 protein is CASSLGDSFNQPQHF. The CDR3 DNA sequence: TGCGCCAGCAGCTTGGGGGACAGCTTTAATCAGCCCCAGCATTTT.

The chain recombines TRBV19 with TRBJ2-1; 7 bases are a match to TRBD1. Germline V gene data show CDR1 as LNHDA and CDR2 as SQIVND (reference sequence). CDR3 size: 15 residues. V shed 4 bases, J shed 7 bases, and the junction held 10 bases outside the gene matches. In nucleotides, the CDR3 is TGTGCCAGTAGTAACCAGCGACAGGGTTCGAATGAGCAGTTCTTC. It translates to CASSNQRQGSNEQFF.

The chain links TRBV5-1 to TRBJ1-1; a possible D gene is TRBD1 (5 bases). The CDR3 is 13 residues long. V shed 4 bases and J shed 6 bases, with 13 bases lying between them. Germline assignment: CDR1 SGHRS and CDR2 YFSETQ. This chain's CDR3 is CASSPAGGAEAFF. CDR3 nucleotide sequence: TGCGCCAGCAGCCCCGCCGGAGGGGCTGAAGCTTTCTTT.

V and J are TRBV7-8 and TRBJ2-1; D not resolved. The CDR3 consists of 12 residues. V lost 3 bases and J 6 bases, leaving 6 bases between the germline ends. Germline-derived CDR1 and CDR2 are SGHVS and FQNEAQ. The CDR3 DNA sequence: TGTGCCAGCAGCTTTGTAACCAATGAGCAGTTCTTC. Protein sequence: CASSFVTNEQFF.

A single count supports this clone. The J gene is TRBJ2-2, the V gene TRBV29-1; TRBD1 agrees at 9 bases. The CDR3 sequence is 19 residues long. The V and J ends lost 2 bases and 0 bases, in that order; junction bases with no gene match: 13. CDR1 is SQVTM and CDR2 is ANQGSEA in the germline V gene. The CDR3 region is CSVEPHSTGGIANTGELFF. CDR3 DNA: TGCAGCGTTGAACCCCATTCGACAGGGGGGATAGCGAACACCGGGGAGCTGTTTTTT.

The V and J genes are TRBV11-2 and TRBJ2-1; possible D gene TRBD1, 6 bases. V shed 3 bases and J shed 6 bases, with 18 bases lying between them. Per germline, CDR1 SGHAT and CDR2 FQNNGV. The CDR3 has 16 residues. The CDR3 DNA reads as TGTGCCAGCAGCTTTGAGGGAGAGGGGGTTTTCAATGAGCAGTTCTTC. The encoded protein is CASSFEGEGVFNEQFF.

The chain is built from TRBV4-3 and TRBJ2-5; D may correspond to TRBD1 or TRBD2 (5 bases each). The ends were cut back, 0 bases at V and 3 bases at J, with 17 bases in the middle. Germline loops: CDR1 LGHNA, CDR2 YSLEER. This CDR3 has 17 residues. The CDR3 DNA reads TGCGCCAGCAGCCAAGATCGGGTTGGGGGTGGGGAAGAGACCCAGTACTTC. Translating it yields CASSQDRVGGGEETQYF.

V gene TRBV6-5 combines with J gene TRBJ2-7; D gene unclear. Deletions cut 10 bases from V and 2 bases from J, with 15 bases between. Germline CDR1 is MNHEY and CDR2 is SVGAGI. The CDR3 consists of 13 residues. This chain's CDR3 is CAISPDGTYEQYF. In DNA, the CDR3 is TGTGCCATCAGCCCCGACGGTACCTACGAGCAGTACTTC.

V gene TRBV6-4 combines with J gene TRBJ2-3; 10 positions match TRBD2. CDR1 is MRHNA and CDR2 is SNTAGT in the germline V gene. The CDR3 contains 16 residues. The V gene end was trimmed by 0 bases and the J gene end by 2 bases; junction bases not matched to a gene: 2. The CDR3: CASSDSLAGATDTQYF. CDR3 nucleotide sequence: TGTGCCAGCAGTGACTCCCTAGCGGGAGCCACAGATACGCAGTATTTT.

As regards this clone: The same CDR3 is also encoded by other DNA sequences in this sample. The CDR3 DNA reads as TGTGCCAGCAGCGTTGGACAGCCTAACTATGGCTACACCTTC. This codes for CASSVGQPNYGYTF. The V and J genes are TRBV9 and TRBJ1-2; a weak D match, TRBD1 (6 bases). V lost 2 bases and J 0 bases, leaving 8 bases between the germline ends. This CDR3 is 14 amino acids long. The V gene's germline CDR1 is SGDLS and CDR2 YYNGEE.

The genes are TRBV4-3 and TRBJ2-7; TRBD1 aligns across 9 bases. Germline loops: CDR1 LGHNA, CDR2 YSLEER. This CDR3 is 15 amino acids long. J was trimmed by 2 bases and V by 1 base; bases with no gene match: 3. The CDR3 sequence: CASSQGRQGAYEQYF. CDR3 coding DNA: TGCGCCAGCAGCCAAGGAAGACAGGGGGCCTACGAGCAGTACTTC.

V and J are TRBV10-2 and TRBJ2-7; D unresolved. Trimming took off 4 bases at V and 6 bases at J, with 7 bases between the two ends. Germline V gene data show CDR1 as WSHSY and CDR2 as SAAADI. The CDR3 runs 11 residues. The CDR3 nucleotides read TGCGCCAGCAGTGTAGGGTCCGAGCAGTACTTC. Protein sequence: CASSVGSEQYF.

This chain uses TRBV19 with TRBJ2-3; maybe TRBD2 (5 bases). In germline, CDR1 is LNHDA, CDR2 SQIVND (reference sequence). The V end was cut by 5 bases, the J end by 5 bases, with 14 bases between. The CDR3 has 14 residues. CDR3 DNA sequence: TGTGCCAGTAGTCTGCCCTACCGGGGAGATACGCAGTATTTT. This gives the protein CASSLPYRGDTQYF.

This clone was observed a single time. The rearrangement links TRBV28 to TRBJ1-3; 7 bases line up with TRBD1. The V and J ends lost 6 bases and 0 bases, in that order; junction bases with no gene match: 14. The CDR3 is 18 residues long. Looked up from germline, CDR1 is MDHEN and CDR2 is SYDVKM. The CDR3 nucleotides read TGTGCCAGCAGCTTAGGACCCGGGACAGCTAACTCTGGAAACACCATATATTTT. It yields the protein CASSLGPGTANSGNTIYF. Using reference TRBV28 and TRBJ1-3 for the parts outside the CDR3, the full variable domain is DVKVTQSSRYLVKRTGEKVFLECVQDMDHENMFWYRQDPGLGLRLIYFSYDVKMKEKGDIPEGYSVSREKKERFSLILESASTNQTSMYLCASSLGPGTANSGNTIYFGEGSWLTVV.

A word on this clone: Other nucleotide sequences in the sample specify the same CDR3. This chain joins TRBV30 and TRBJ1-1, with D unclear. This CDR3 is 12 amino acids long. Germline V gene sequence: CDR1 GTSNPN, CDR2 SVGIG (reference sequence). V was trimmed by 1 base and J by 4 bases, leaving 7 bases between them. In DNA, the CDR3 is TGTGCCTGGAGTGCCGGGATCACTGAAGCTTTCTTT. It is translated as CAWSAGITEAFF.

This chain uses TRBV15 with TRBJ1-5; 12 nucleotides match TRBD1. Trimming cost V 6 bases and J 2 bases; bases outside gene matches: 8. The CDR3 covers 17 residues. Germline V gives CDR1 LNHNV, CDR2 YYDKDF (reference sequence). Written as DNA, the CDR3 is TGTGCCACCAGTACCGGGACAGGGGGCCCTGGCAATCAGCCCCAGCATTTT. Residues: CATSTGTGGPGNQPQHF.